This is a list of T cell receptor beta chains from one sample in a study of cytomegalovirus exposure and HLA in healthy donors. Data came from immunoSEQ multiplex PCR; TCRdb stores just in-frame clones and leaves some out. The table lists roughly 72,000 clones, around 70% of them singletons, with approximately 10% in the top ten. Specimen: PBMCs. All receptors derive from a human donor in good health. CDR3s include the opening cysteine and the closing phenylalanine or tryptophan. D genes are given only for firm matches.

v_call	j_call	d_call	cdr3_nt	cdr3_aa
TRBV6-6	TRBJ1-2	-	TGTGCCAGCAGTTACTCGAAAGTCGGGAGCGGCTACACCTTC	CASSYSKVGSGYTF
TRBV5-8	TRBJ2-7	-	TGTGCCAGCAGGCAGGTATACGAGCAGTACTTC	CASRQVYEQYF
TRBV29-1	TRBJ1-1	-	TGCAGCGTCCTCTTACAGGGAGTGAACACTGAAGCTTTCTTT	CSVLLQGVNTEAFF
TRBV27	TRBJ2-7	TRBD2	TGTGCCAGCAGTTCGGGCGGACTAGCGGGAGGCGAGCAGTACTTC	CASSSGGLAGGEQYF
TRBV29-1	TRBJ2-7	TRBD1	TGCAGCGTTGAGGCGGGACAGGGTTTCAACGAGCAGTACTTC	CSVEAGQGFNEQYF
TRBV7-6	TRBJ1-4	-	TGTGCCAGCAGCCCAGGAGGTGGAAAACCGTTTTTT	CASSPGGGKPFF
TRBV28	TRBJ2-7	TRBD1	TGTGCCAGCTCACGGACAGGGGGAACCTACGAGCAGTACTTC	CASSRTGGTYEQYF
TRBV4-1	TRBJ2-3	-	TGCGCCAGCAGCCAAGATTGGGGAGGTCGAGCAGATACGCAGTATTTT	CASSQDWGGRADTQYF
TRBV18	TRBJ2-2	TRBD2	TGTGCCAGCTCAGCACCGGGACTAGCGGGAGGACCCACCGGGGAGCTGTTTTTT	CASSAPGLAGGPTGELFF
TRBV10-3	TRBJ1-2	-	TGTGCCATCAGTTCCCCAGCGCAGTTCCTCGGGGGGGACTATGGCTACACCTTC	CAISSPAQFLGGDYGYTF
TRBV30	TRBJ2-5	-	TGTGCCTGGGCCCTGATTCTAGGGACCCAGTACTTC	CAWALILGTQYF
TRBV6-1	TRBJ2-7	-	TGTGCCAGCTCCCGGGACCAAGGGGGCTACGAGCAGTACTTC	CASSRDQGGYEQYF